Presented here are 18 T cell receptor beta chains from one specimen sequenced in a study of human T cells and chemical hapten exposure. Time point meaning: pre-sensitization, week 0. As to treatment: therapeutic diphenylcyclopropenone sensitization with weekly scalp DPC. TCRdb recomputed calls from the RACE reads with MiXCR, one row per CDR3 protein. The sample holds more than 70,000 distinct CDR3 sequences, 8.5% seen once. Sample: whole blood, taken in connection with sensitization to the hapten diphenylcyclopropenone (DPC). The receptor source for this set is a man aged 35 to 55 with alopecia areata. Some clones in this sample may be carry-over from other donors' samples.

This clonotype was picked up a small number of times. The chain uses TRBV29-1 and TRBJ2-1; D not certain. Trimming cost V 6 bases and J 5 bases, with 17 bases left between them. CDR3 length: 14 residues. Germline CDR1 SQVTM, CDR2 ANQGSEA. The CDR3: CSVAALTQNNEQFF. Written as DNA, the CDR3 is TGCAGCGTCGCGGCCCTAACCCAGAACAATGAGCAGTTCTTC.

The sample holds many counts of this clonotype. The genes are TRBV28 and TRBJ2-3; TRBD2 agrees at 9 bases. The CDR3 is made up of 16 amino acids. Trimming took 8 bases from V and 7 from J; bases not matched to a gene: 16. Per the germline V gene, CDR1 is MDHEN and CDR2 is SYDVKM. The CDR3 nucleotides are TGTGCCAGCTCGCCTTGGCGGGAGGGTTCGCAGAATACGCAGTATTTT. Its protein is CASSPWREGSQNTQYF.

V is TRBV29-1 and J is TRBJ2-3; 8 bases agree with TRBD1. The V gene's germline CDR1 is SQVTM and CDR2 ANQGSEA. Trimming cost V 0 bases and J 6 bases; bases outside gene matches: 14. This CDR3 comprises 17 residues. CDR3 amino acids: CSVEDRRGQGSIDTQYF. CDR3 in DNA: TGCAGCGTTGAAGATCGTCGAGGACAGGGATCAATTGATACGCAGTATTTT.

This clonotype was seen only a few times. The chain recombines TRBV4-3 with TRBJ1-4; 7 bases map to TRBD1. The length of the CDR3 is 15 residues. Germline loops: CDR1 LGHNA, CDR2 YSLEER. The J segment lost 7 bases and the V segment lost 2 bases, leaving 7 bases of the junction unmatched. CDR3 sequence: CASSQLPGQSEKLFF. Written as DNA, the CDR3 is TGCGCCAGCAGCCAATTACCGGGACAGTCTGAAAAACTGTTTTTT.

V usage is TRBV12-3 or TRBV12-4 and J usage is TRBJ2-1; possibly TRBD1 or TRBD2 for D (6 bases each). Trimming left V 9 bases short and J 7 bases short, with 16 bases between. CDR3 size: 13 residues. CDR3 nucleotide sequence: TGTGCCAGTGGTGGGCTAGGGGGGAATGAGCAGTTCTTC. Amino acids: CASGGLGGNEQFF.

The rearrangement joins TRBV20-1 to TRBJ2-3; no definite D call. Germline V gene sequence: CDR1 DFQATT, CDR2 SNEGSKA (reference sequence). This CDR3 has 12 residues. Trimming left V 5 bases short and J 2 bases short, with 8 bases between. In DNA form, the CDR3 reads TGCAGTGCTGCGCGGAACACAGATACGCAGTATTTT. Amino acids: CSAARNTDTQYF.

This clonotype was detected many times. The V call is TRBV7-9, the J call TRBJ2-1; 16 nucleotides align to TRBD2. The V gene end was trimmed by 1 base and the J gene end by 6 bases; junction bases not matched to a gene: 6. In germline, CDR1 is SEHNR, CDR2 FQNEAQ (reference sequence). The CDR3 totals 18 residues. In DNA, the CDR3 is TGTGCCAGCAGCTTAGAAGGGACTAGCGGGAGGGCACCCAATGAGCAGTTCTTC. This sequence encodes CASSLEGTSGRAPNEQFF.

The chain uses TRBV12-3 or TRBV12-4 and TRBJ2-3; D uncertain. Trimming pared 5 bases from V and 5 bases from J, leaving 8 bases between. CDR3 size: 12 residues. CDR3 amino acids: CASSGAIDTQYF. DNA of the CDR3: TGTGCCAGCAGTGGAGCGATAGATACGCAGTATTTT.

This clonotype was seen many times. The chain joins TRBV13 to TRBJ2-7; D is undetermined. This CDR3 contains 13 residues. Germline values: CDR1 PRHDT, CDR2 FYEKMQ (reference sequence). V lost 0 bases and J 3 bases, leaving 6 bases between the germline ends. CDR3 sequence: CASSLGTGYEQYV. The CDR3 nucleotides read TGTGCCAGCAGCTTAGGCACGGGCTACGAGCAGTACGTC.

This clonotype was seen more than once but under ten times. The CDR3 region is CASSPLDRVNTEAFF. CDR3 bases: TGTGCCAGCTCACCACTTGACAGGGTGAACACTGAAGCTTTCTTT. The rearrangement joins TRBV18 to TRBJ1-1, with 7 bases matching TRBD1. The junction had 2 bases not matched to a gene; V was cut back by 1 base and J by 0 bases. The CDR3 is made up of 15 amino acids. CDR1 KGHSH and CDR2 LQKENI come from the germline V gene.

In its sample, this clonotype was seen a few times. This chain joins TRBV20-1 and TRBJ2-3, with 10 bases lining up with TRBD2. V was pared by 6 bases and J by 6 bases, with 9 bases of the junction left unmatched. Germline lookup yields CDR1 DFQATT and CDR2 SNEGSKA (reference sequence). The CDR3 sequence is 14 residues long. The CDR3 here is CSARELAGPDTQYF. The DNA for the CDR3 is TGCAGTGCCCGTGAACTAGCGGGACCTGATACGCAGTATTTT.

This clonotype showed up many times. This chain connects TRBV7-3 to TRBJ1-1; tentative D call: TRBD1 (5 bases). This CDR3 has 13 amino acids. V lost 7 bases to trimming and J lost 2 bases, with 11 bases between them. Germline CDR1 is SGHTA and CDR2 is FQGTGA. The CDR3 nucleotides are TGTGCCAGCAACAAGGGACCTAACACTGAAGCTTTCTTT. Protein product: CASNKGPNTEAFF.

This clonotype was observed at least ten times. The chain is built from TRBV24-1 and TRBJ2-5; D possibly corresponds to TRBD1 (6 bases). V gave up 4 bases and J gave up 1 base, with 9 bases separating them. Germline V gene sequence: CDR1 KGHDR, CDR2 SFDVKD. The CDR3 spans 14 residues. In DNA form, the CDR3 reads TGTGCCACCAGTGAAGGGACACCCCAAGAGACCCAGTACTTC. Protein product: CATSEGTPQETQYF.

This clonotype was seen ten or more times. V and J are TRBV20-1 and TRBJ2-7; no reliable D call. Germline CDR1 is DFQATT and CDR2 is SNEGSKA (reference sequence). The CDR3 consists of 12 residues. Trimming took 6 bases from V and 3 from J, leaving 12 bases between them. CDR3 region: CSATPSGYEQYF. The CDR3 DNA sequence: TGCAGTGCAACCCCCTCGGGCTACGAGCAGTACTTC.

In this sample, this clonotype turned up a few times. This chain joins TRBV29-1 and TRBJ1-1; D gene uncertain. CDR3 size: 12 residues. V shed 4 bases and J shed 4 bases, with 10 bases lying between them. Germline V gene sequence: CDR1 SQVTM, CDR2 ANQGSEA. CDR3 coding DNA: TGCAGCGTTGTGATTTACGGCACTGAAGCTTTCTTT. Translation gives CSVVIYGTEAFF.

The chain carries TRBV6-6 and TRBJ1-1, with 7 bases lining up with TRBD1. The CDR3 is made up of 14 amino acids. Germline trimming cut 6 bases from V and 4 bases from J; bases unmatched to any gene: 8. Germline CDR1 reads MNHNY; CDR2 reads SVGAGI (reference sequence). Here the CDR3 reads CASSLLTGATEAFF. The CDR3 DNA follows: TGTGCCAGCAGCCTCCTTACAGGGGCCACTGAAGCTTTCTTT.

The DNA for the CDR3 is TGTGCCAGCTCACCGCCGACAGGAGACTACACTGAAGCTTTCTTT. This encodes CASSPPTGDYTEAFF. This chain connects TRBV18 to TRBJ1-1; TRBD1 might be the D (6 bases). Germline lookup yields CDR1 KGHSH and CDR2 LQKENI. V was shortened by 3 bases and J by 3 bases, with 14 bases between the two germline ends. This CDR3 region has 15 residues.

This clonotype was seen a handful of times. V usage is TRBV21-1 and J usage is TRBJ2-7; the table's D call, TRBD2, has no DNA check behind it. TRBV21-1 is classified as a pseudogene. CDR3 size: 17 residues. CDR3 bases: TGTGCCAGCAGCAAAGTGGGAACTAGCGGGAGTATTTACGAGCAGTACGTC. It encodes CASSKVGTSGSIYEQYV.